This TCR beta chain was found in a study of Graves' ophthalmopathy and Graves' hyperthyroidism. Study observations and caveats: Blood samples also showed most expanded thyroid clonotypes exceeding 0.001 frequency. Ophthalmopathy versus stable hyperthyroidism: 13-signature model gave less than 90% sensitivity, 75% to 83% specificity.

It was on clinical symptoms, serum thyroxine, TRAb, thyroid ultrasound and orbital computed tomography that diagnosis relied. Amplifying from RNA transcripts, the study obtained TCR beta CDR3 regions. The workflow started with a first-round RT-PCR run with HTBI primers and then moved on to a second-round multiplex PCR. One entry per CDR3 protein, called by TCRdb with MiXCR from the multiplex PCR reads. The sample has about 740,000 distinct CDR3 sequences; 40% are singletons. As concerns this clonotype: Its antigen is not identified.

The source is an adult man with Graves' ophthalmopathy. The sample comprised peripheral blood.

This CDR3 reads CASWDTVRPQHF. DNA of the CDR3: TGTGCCAGCTGGGACACCGTGAGGCCCCAGCATTTT. The chain is built from TRBV25-1 and TRBJ1-5; perhaps TRBD1 as D (6 bases). The CDR3 is 12 amino acids. The germline CDR1 and CDR2 sequences are MGHDK and SYGVNS. V gave up 8 bases and J gave up 9 bases, with 14 bases separating them.